This TCR beta chain was identified during a study of regulatory T cells in long-lasting Graves disease. This clonotype was picked up many times. Noted time point: newly diagnosed GD, antithyroid drugs for less than 3 months. From PBMCs, RNA was extracted and then used to make the TCR library. Arm-PCR of CDR3 regions and iRepertoire HTBI primers were used to build TCR beta libraries. TCRdb reanalysed the multiplex PCR reads using MiXCR and keeps one entry per CDR3 protein. The top ten hold almost 9% of the sample, which has 520,000 or so distinct CDR3 sequences, about 11% seen once. V was pared by 5 bases and J by 5 bases, with 21 bases between. The CDR3 totals 16 residues. These data also formed part of another study, on T cells in Graves' hyperthyroidism and ophthalmopathy.

The source was peripheral blood mononuclear cells (PBMCs), collected at new diagnosis, from a patient treated with antithyroid drugs. This chain joins TRBV12-3 or TRBV12-4 and TRBJ2-5, with a possible D match to TRBD2 (5 bases). The clonotype was recovered from a woman aged 25 to 39 with Graves disease. The CDR3 DNA follows: TGTGCCAGCAGTCCCCTTTCGAAGGGAGTGTCGGAGACCCAGTACTTC. Its translation: CASSPLSKGVSETQYF.